Below, one T cell receptor (beta chain) is given with its context. The target of this receptor is not known. No base qualities exist here, and no much larger clone lies one base off it. This entry is derived from a study of control samples from healthy donors and cancer patients (dated by TCRdb to about 2020). The CDR3 runs 14 residues from the cysteine to the phenylalanine. Left in the record is the CDR3 DNA by itself, 42 bases read in frame from the first base. Relative to germline, V is 5 bases shorter and J is 8 bases shorter, with 18 bases between their ends. Reading the germline V gene gives CDR1 MDHEN and CDR2 SYDVKM. The library was obtained by the immunoSEQ multiplex PCR assay. TCRdb took over this immuneACCESS table, retaining in-frame rearrangements with V and J assigned. Such tables are incomplete; in checked studies, under half of the missing clones stem from an unresolved V gene, and the remainder is unexplained. The sample table contains some 130,000 clones; only one count was recorded for 85% to 95% of them. 3.6% of the sample is taken by the ten largest.

Sample: blood. The clonotype comes from a man aged 25-40 years in good health. Recombination linked TRBV28 to TRBJ1-1, with the identity of the D gene unclear. Here is the DNA: TGTGCCAGCAGTCCGCTCGAGGGAGTCGCAGAAGCTTTCTTT. The resulting protein is CASSPLEGVAEAFF. Joined to the reference TRBV28 and TRBJ1-1 proteins, this CDR3 gives the full variable domain: DVKVTQSSRYLVKRTGEKVFLECVQDMDHENMFWYRQDPGLGLRLIYFSYDVKMKEKGDIPEGYSVSREKKERFSLILESASTNQTSMYLCASSPLEGVAEAFFGQGTRLTVV.